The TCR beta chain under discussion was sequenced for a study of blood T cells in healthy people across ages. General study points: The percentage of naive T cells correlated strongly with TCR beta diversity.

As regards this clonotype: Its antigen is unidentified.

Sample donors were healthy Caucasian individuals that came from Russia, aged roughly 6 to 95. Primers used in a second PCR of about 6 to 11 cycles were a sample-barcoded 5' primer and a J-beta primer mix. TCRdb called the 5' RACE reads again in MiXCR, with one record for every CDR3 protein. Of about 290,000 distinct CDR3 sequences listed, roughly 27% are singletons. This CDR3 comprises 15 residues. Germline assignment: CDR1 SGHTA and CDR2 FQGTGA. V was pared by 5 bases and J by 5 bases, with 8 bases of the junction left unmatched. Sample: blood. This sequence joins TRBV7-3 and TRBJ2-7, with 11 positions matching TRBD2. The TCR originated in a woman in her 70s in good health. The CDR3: CASSLTSGRFDEQYF. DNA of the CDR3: TGTGCCAGCAGCCTTACTAGCGGGAGATTCGACGAGCAGTACTTC. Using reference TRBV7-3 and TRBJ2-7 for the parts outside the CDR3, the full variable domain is GAGVSQTPSNKVTEKGKYVELRCDPISGHTALYWYRQSLGQGPEFLIYFQGTGAADDSGLPNDRFFAVRPEGSVSTLKIQRTERGDSAVYLCASSLTSGRFDEQYFGPGTRLTVT.